The clone carrying this T cell receptor (beta chain) has a count of ten or more. Each CDR3 protein is one row after TCRdb ran MiXCR on the reads. The repertoire holds nearly 550,000 distinct CDR3 sequences, with approximately 15% as singletons. The data stem from a study of T cell repertoires in cytomegalovirus infection. Germline values: CDR1 SEHNR, CDR2 FQNEAQ (reference sequence). The CDR3 runs to 16 residues. V was cut by 4 bases and J by 1 base, with 14 bases left in between. The specimen sequenced was CD8+ T cells from PBMCs. The chain is built from TRBV7-9 and TRBJ1-5, with a tentative D call TRBD1 (6 bases). The receptor was derived from a human donor in good health (CMV status not recorded). Some clones in this sample may be carry-over from other donors' samples. This chain's CDR3 is CASSSQGKGSNQPQHF. CDR3 nucleotide sequence: TGTGCCAGCAGCTCACAGGGAAAAGGGAGCAATCAGCCCCAGCATTTT.